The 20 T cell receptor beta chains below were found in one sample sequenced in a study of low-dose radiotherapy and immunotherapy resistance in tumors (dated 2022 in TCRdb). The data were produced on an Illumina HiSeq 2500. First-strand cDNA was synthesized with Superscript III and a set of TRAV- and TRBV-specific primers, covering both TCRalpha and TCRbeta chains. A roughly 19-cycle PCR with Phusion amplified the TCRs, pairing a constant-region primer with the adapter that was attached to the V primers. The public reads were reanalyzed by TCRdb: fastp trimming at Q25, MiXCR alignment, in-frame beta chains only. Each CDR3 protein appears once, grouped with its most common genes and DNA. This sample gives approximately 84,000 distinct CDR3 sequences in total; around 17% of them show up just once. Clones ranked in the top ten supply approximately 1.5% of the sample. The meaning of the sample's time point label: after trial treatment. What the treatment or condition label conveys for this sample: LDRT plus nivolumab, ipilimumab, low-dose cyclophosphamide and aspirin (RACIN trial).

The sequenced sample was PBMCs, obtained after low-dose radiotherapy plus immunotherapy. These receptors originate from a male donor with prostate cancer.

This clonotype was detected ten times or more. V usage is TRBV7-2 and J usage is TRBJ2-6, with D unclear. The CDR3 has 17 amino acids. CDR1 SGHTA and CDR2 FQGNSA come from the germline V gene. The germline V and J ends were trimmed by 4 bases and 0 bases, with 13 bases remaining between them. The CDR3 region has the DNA TGTGCCAGCAGCTCTCGGACCGTGAGCTCTGGGGCCAACGTCCTGACTTTC. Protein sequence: CASSSRTVSSGANVLTF. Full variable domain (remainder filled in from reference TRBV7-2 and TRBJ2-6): GAGVSQSPSNKVTEKGKDVELRCDPISGHTALYWYRQSLGQGLEFLIYFQGNSAPDKSGLPSDRFSAERTGGSVSTLTIQRTQQEDSAVYLCASSSRTVSSGANVLTFGAGSRLTVL.

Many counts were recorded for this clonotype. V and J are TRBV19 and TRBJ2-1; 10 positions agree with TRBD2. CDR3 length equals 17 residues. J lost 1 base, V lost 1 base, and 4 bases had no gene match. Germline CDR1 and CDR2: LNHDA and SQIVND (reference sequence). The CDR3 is CASSIVLLAGSYNEQFF. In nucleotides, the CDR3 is TGTGCCAGTAGTATAGTTTTACTAGCGGGATCCTACAATGAGCAGTTCTTC.

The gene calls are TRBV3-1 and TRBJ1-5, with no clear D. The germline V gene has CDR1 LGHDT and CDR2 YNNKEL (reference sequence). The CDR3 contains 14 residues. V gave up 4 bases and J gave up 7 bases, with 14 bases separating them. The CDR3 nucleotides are TGTGCCAGCAGCCCTTCGGGTTTGGGACAGCCCCAGCATTTT. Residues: CASSPSGLGQPQHF.

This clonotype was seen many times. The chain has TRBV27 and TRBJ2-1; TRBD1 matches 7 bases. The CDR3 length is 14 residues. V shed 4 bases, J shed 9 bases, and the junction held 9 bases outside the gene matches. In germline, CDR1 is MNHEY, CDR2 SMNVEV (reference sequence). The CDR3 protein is CASSSNRDRSEQFF. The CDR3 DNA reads TGTGCCAGCAGTTCTAACCGGGACAGATCTGAGCAGTTCTTC.

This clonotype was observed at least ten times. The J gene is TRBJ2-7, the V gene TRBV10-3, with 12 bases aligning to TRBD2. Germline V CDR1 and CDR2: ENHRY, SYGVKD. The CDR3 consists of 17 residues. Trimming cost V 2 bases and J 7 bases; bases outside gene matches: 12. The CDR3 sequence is CAISEPGQASGRGEQYF. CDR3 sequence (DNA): TGTGCCATCAGTGAGCCGGGTCAGGCTAGCGGGAGGGGGGAGCAGTACTTC.

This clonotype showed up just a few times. The CDR3: CSVTGPMNTEAFF. Written as DNA, the CDR3 is TGCAGCGTGACAGGGCCAATGAACACTGAAGCTTTCTTT. The V call is TRBV29-1, the J call TRBJ1-1; 7 bases map to TRBD1. V lost 6 bases, J lost 0 bases, and 4 bases stayed unmatched. The CDR3 runs to 13 residues. Germline lookup yields CDR1 SQVTM and CDR2 ANQGSEA.

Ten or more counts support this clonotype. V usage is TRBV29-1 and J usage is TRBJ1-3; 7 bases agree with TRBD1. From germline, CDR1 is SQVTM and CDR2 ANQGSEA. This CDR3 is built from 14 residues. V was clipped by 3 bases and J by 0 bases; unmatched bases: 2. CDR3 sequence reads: CSVDAGGSGNTIYF. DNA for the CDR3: TGCAGCGTTGATGCAGGGGGCTCTGGAAACACCATATATTTT. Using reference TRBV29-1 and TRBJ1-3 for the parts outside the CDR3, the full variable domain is SAVISQKPSRDICQRGTSLTIQCQVDSQVTMMFWYRQQPGQSLTLIATANQGSEATYESGFVIDKFPISRPNLTFSTLTVSNMSPEDSSIYLCSVDAGGSGNTIYFGEGSWLTVV.

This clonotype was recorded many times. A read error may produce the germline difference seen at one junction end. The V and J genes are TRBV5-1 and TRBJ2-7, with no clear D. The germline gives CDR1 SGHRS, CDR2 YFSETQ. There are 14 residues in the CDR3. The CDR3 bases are TGCGCCAGCAGCTTGGACTTGACCTCCTCCGAGCAGTACTTC. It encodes CASSLDLTSSEQYF.

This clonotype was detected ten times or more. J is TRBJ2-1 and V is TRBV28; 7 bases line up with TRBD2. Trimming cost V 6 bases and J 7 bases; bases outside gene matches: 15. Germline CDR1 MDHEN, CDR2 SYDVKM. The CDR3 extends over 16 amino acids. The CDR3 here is CASSPKGREMRNEQFF. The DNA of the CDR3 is TGTGCCAGCAGCCCGAAGGGGAGGGAGATGCGGAATGAGCAGTTCTTC. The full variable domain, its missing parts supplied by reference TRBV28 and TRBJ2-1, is DVKVTQSSRYLVKRTGEKVFLECVQDMDHENMFWYRQDPGLGLRLIYFSYDVKMKEKGDIPEGYSVSREKKERFSLILESASTNQTSMYLCASSPKGREMRNEQFFGPGTRLTVL.

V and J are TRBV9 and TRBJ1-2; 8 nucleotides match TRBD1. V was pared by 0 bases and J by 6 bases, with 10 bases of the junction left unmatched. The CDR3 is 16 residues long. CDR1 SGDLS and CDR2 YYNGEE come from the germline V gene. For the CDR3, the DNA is TGTGCCAGCAGCGTAGCTGGGGCAGGGGGCTCGGATGGCTACACCTTC. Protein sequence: CASSVAGAGGSDGYTF.

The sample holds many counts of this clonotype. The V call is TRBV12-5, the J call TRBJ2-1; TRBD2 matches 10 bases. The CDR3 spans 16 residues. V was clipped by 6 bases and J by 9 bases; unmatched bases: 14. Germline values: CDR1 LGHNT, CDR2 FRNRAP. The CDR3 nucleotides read TGTGCTAGTGGCAGCGGATCAGCGGGAGGGGGGGGTGAGCAGTTCTTC. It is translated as CASGSGSAGGGGEQFF.

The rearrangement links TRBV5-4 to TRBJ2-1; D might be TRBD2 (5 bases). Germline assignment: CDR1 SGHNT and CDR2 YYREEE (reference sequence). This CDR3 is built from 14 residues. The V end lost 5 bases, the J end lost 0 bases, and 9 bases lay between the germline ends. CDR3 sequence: CASSPAGSYNEQFF. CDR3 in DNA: TGTGCCAGCAGTCCTGCGGGCTCCTACAATGAGCAGTTCTTC. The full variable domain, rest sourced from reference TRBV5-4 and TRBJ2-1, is ETGVTQSPTHLIKTRGQQVTLRCSSQSGHNTVSWYQQALGQGPQFIFQYYREEENGRGNFPPRFSGLQFPNYSSELNVNALELDDSALYLCASSPAGSYNEQFFGPGTRLTVL.

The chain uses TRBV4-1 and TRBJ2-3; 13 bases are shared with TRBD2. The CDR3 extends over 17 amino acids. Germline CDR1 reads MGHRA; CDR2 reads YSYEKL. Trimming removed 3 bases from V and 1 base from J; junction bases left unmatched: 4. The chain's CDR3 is CASSQGGLAGGTDTQYF. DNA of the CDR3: TGCGCCAGCAGCCAGGGTGGACTAGCGGGAGGCACAGATACGCAGTATTTT.

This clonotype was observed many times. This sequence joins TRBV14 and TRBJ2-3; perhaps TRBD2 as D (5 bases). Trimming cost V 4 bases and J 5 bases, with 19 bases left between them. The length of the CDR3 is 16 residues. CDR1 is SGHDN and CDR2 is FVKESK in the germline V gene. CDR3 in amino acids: CASSPPRATRVDTQYF. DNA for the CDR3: TGTGCCAGCAGCCCCCCCCGGGCGACGAGGGTAGATACGCAGTATTTT.

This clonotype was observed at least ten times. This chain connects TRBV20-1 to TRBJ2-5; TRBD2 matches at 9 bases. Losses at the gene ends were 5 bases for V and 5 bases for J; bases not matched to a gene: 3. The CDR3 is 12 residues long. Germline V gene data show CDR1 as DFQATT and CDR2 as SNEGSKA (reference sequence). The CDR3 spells CSARTSEETQYF. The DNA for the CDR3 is TGCAGTGCTCGGACTAGCGAGGAGACCCAGTACTTC.

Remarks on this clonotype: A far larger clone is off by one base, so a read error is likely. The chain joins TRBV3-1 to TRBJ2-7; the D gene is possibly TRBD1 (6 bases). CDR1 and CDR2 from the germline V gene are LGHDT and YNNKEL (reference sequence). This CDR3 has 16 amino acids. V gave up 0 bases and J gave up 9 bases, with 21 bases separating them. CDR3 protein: CASSQDSAYPRGMQYF. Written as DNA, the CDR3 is TGTGCCAGCAGCCAAGACTCTGCCTACCCGAGGGGGATGCAGTACTTC.

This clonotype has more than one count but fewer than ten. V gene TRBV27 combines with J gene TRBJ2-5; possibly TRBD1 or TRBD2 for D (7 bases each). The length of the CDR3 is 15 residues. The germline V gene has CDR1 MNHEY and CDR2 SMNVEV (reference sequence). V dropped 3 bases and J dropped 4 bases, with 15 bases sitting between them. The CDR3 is CASSFGPGGGETQYF. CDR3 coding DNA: TGTGCCAGCAGTTTTGGTCCAGGGGGGGGAGAGACCCAGTACTTC.

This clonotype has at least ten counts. The CDR3 bases are TGTGCCTCAAAGGACAGCCTGAACACTGAAGCTTTCTTT. Its translation: CASKDSLNTEAFF. V usage is TRBV13 and J usage is TRBJ1-1, with D possibly TRBD1 on 6 matching bases. Germline CDR1 PRHDT, CDR2 FYEKMQ (reference sequence). The CDR3 contains 13 residues. V lost 11 bases to trimming and J lost 0 bases, with 13 bases between them. The full variable domain, completed using reference TRBV13 and TRBJ1-1, is AAGVIQSPRHLIKEKRETATLKCYPIPRHDTVYWYQQGPGQDPQFLISFYEKMQSDKGSIPDRFSAQQFSDYHSELNMSSLELGDSALYFCASKDSLNTEAFFGQGTRLTVV.

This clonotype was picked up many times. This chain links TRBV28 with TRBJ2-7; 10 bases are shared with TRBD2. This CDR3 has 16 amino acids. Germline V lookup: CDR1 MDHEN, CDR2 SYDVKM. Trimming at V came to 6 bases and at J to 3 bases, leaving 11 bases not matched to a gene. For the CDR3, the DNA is TGTGCCAGCAGGACCCCCTCTAGCGGGAGCCACTACGAGCAGTACTTC. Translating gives CASRTPSSGSHYEQYF.

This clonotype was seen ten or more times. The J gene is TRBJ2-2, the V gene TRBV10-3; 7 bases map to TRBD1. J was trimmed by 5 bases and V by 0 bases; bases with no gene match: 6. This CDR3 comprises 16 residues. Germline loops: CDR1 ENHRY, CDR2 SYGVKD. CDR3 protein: CAISESVTGRTGELFF. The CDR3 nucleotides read TGTGCCATCAGTGAGTCGGTGACAGGGCGAACCGGGGAGCTGTTTTTT.